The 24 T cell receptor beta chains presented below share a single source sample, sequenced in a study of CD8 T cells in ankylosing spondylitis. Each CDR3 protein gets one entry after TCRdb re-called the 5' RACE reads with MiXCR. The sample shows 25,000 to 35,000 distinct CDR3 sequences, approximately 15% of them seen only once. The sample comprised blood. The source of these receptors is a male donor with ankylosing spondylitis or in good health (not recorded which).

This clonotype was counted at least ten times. The CDR3, as DNA: TGCAGCGTTCCAGGGTGGTCCTACAATGAGCAGTTCTTC. It translates to CSVPGWSYNEQFF. The genes are TRBV29-1 and TRBJ2-1; a weak D match, TRBD1 (5 bases). Trimming shortened V by 5 bases and J by 1 base, and 9 bases separated the two germline ends. From germline, CDR1 is SQVTM and CDR2 ANQGSEA. CDR3 length: 13 residues.

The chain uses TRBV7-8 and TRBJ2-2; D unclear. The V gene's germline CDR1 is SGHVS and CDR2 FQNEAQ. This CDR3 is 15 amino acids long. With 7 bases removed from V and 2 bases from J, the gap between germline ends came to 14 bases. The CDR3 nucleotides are TGTGCCAGCACCCCACGGAGACCTAACACCGGGGAGCTGTTTTTT. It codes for CASTPRRPNTGELFF. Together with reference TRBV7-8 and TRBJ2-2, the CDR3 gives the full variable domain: GAGVSQSPRYKVAKRGQDVALRCDPISGHVSLFWYQQALGQGPEFLTYFQNEAQLDKSGLPSDRFFAERPEGSVSTLKIQRTQQEDSAVYLCASTPRRPNTGELFFGEGSRLTVL.

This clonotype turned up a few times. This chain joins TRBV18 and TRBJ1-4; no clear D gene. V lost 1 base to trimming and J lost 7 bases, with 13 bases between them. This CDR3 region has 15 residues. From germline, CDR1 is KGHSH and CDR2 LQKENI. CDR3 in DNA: TGTGCCAGCTCACCACTTGGAGGCGTGAGTGAAAAACTGTTTTTT. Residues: CASSPLGGVSEKLFF. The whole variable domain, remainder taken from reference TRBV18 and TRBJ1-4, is NAGVMQNPRHLVRRRGQEARLRCSPMKGHSHVYWYRQLPEEGLKFMVYLQKENIIDESGMPKERFSAEFPKEGPSILRIQQVVRGDSAAYFCASSPLGGVSEKLFFGSGTQLSVL.

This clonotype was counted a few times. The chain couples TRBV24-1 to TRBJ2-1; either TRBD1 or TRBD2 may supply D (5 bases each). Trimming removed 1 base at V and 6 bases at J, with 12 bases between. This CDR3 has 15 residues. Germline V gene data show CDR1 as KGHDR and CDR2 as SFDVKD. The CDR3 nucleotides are TGTGCCACCAGTGATTTAACGGGACGGGGCAATGAGCAGTTCTTC. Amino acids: CATSDLTGRGNEQFF.

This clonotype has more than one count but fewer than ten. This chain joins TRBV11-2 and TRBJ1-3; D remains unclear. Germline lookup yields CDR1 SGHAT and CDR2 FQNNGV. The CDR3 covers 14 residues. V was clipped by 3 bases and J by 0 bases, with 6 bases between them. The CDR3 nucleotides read TGTGCCAGCAGCTTGACCCGCTCTGGAAACACCATATATTTT. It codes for CASSLTRSGNTIYF.

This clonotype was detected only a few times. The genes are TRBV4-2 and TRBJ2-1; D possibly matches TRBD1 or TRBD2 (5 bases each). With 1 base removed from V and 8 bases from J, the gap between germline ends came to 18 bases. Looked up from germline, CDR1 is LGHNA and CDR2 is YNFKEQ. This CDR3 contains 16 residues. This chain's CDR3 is CASSQVERDAAYEQFF. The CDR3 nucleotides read TGTGCCAGCAGCCAAGTGGAAAGGGACGCGGCCTATGAGCAGTTCTTC.

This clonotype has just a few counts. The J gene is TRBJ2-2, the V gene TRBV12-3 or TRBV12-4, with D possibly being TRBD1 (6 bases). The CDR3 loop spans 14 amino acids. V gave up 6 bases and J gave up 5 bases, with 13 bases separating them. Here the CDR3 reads CASRNREGTGELFF. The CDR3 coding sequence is TGTGCCAGCAGGAACAGGGAAGGGACCGGGGAGCTGTTTTTT.

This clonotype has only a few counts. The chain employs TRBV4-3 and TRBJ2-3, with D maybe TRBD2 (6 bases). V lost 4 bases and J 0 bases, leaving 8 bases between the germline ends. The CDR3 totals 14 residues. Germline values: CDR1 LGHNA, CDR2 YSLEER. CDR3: CASSRGESTDTQYF. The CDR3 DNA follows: TGCGCCAGCAGCCGGGGGGAAAGCACAGATACGCAGTATTTT.

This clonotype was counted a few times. The DNA for the CDR3 is TGCAGTGCTGGGGAGACAGGGGTGAACACTGAAGCTTTCTTT. Its protein product is CSAGETGVNTEAFF. This chain uses TRBV20-1 with TRBJ1-1, with 8 nucleotides matching TRBD1. This CDR3 contains 14 residues. Germline assignment: CDR1 DFQATT and CDR2 SNEGSKA (reference sequence). Germline trimming cut 5 bases from V and 0 bases from J; bases unmatched to any gene: 5.

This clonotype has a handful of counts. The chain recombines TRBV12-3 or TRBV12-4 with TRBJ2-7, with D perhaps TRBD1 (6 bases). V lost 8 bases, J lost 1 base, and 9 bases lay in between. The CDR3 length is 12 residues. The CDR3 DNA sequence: TGTGCCAGCCAAACAGGGTCCTACGAGCAGTACTTC. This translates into CASQTGSYEQYF.

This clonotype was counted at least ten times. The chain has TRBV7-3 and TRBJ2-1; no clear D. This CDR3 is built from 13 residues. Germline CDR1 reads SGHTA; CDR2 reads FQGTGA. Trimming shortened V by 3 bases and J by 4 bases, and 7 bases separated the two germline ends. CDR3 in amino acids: CASSFGLYNEQFF. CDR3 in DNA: TGTGCCAGCAGCTTTGGGCTATACAATGAGCAGTTCTTC. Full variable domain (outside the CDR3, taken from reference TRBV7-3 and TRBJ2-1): GAGVSQTPSNKVTEKGKYVELRCDPISGHTALYWYRQSLGQGPEFLIYFQGTGAADDSGLPNDRFFAVRPEGSVSTLKIQRTERGDSAVYLCASSFGLYNEQFFGPGTRLTVL.

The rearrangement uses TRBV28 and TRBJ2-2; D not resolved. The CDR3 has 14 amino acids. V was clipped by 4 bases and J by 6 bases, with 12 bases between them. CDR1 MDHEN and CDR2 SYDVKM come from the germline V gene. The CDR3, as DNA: TGTGCCAGCAGTTCTTCAGTATTCGCCGGGGAGCTGTTTTTT. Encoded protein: CASSSSVFAGELFF.

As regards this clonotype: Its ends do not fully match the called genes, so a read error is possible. CDR3 amino acids: CASSLNGNTEAFF. CDR3 coding DNA: TGTGCTAGCAGCTTAAACGGGAACACTGAAGCTTTCTTT. The J gene is TRBJ1-1, the V gene TRBV7-7, with D unclear. Germline assignment: CDR1 SSHAT and CDR2 FNYEAQ (reference sequence). The CDR3 extends over 13 amino acids.

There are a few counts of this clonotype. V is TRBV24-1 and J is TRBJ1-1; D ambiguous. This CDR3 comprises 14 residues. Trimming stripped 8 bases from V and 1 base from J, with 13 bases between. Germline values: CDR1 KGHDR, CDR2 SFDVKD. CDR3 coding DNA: TGTGCCACCAAAACCCCGGGCGCGAACACTGAAGCTTTCTTT. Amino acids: CATKTPGANTEAFF.

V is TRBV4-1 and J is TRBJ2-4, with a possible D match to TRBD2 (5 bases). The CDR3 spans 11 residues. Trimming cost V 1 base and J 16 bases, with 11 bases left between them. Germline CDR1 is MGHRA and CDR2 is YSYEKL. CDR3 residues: CASSQGTSHYF. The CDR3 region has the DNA TGCGCCAGCAGCCAAGGAACTAGTCATTACTTC.

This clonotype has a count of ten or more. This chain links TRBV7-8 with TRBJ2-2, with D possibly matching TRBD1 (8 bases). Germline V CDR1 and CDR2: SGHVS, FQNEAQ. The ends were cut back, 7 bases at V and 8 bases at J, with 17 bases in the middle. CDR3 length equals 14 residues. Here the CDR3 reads CASNRGGTAGELFF. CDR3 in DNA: TGTGCCAGCAACAGGGGGGGCACGGCGGGGGAGCTGTTTTTT.

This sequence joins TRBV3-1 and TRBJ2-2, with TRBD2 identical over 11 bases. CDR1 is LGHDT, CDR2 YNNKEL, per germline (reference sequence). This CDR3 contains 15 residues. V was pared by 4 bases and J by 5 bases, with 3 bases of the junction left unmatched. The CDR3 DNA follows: TGTGCCAGCAGCCTAGGACTAGCGGGTACCGGGGAGCTGTTTTTT. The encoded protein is CASSLGLAGTGELFF.

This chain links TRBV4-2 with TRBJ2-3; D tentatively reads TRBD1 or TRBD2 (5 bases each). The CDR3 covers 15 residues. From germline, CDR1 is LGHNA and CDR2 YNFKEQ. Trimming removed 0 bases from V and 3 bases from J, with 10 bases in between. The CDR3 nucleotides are TGTGCCAGCAGCCAAGACAGAGGGGTGACAGATACGCAGTATTTT. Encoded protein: CASSQDRGVTDTQYF.

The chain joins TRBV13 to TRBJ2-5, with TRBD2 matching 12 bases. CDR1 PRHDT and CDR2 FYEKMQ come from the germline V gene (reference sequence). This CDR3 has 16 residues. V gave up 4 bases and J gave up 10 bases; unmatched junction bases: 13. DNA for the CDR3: TGTGCCAGCAGCTCAACTAGCGGGGGGCCCTCAGGGGACCAGTACTTC. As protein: CASSSTSGGPSGDQYF.

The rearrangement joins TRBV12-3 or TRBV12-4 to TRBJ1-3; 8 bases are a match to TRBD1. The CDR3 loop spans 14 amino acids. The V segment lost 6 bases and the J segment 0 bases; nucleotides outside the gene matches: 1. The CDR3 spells CASSRGLSGNTIYF. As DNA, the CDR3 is TGTGCCAGCAGCAGGGGGCTCTCTGGAAACACCATATATTTT.

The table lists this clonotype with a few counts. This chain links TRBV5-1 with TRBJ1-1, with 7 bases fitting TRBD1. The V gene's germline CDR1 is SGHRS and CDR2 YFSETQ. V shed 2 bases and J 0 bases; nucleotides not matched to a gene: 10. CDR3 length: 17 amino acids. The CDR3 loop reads CASSFPVAGGLNTEAFF. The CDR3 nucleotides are TGCGCCAGCAGCTTCCCGGTCGCAGGGGGTTTGAACACTGAAGCTTTCTTT.

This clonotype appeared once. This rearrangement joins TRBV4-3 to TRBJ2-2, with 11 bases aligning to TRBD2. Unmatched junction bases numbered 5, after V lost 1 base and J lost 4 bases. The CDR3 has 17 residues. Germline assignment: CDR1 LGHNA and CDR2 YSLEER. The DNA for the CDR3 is TGCGCCAGCAGCCAAGCGGGACTAGCGGAGCTCACCGGGGAGCTGTTTTTT. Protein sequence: CASSQAGLAELTGELFF.

CDR3 sequence reads: CASSLDPGRRDRETQYF. CDR3 coding DNA: TGTGCCAGCAGCTTAGATCCGGGACGCCGGGACCGTGAGACCCAGTACTTC. This chain links TRBV7-2 with TRBJ2-5; TRBD1 or TRBD2 may be the D gene (5 bases each). This CDR3 comprises 17 residues. CDR1 and CDR2 from the germline V gene are SGHTA and FQGNSA. V gave up 1 base and J gave up 5 bases, with 20 bases separating them.

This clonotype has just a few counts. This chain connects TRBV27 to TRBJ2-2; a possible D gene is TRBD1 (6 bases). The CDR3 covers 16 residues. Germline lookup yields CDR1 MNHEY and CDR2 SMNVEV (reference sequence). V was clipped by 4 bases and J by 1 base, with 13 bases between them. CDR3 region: CASSYFRGQNTGELFF. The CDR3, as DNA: TGTGCCAGCAGTTACTTTCGGGGACAGAACACCGGGGAGCTGTTTTTT.